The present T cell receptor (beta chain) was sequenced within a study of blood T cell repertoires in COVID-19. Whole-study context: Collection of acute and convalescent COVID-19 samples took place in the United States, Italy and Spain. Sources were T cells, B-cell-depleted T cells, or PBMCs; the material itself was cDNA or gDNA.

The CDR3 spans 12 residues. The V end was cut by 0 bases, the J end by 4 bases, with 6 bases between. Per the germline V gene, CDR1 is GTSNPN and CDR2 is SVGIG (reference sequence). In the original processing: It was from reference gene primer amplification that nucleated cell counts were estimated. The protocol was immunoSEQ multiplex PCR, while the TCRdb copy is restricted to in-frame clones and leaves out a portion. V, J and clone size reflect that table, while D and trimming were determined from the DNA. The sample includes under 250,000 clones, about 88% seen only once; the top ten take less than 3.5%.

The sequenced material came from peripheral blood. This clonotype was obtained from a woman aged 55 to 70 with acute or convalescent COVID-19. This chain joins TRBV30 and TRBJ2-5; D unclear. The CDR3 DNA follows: TGTGCCTGGAGTGTTACGGGAGAGACCCAGTACTTC. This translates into CAWSVTGETQYF.